The rows below give T cell receptor beta chains drawn from one sample of a study of Ad26.COV2.S vaccination and SARS-CoV-2 variants. Some clones are missing from TCRdb's copy, which holds only in-frame ones; the method was immunoSEQ multiplex PCR. Here the sample spans about 87,000 clones, approximately 86% being singletons. Sequencing was performed on peripheral blood, taken after recovery from COVID-19. All receptors derive from a human donor who had recovered from COVID-19. Each CDR3 is given with its conserved first and last residue. A D gene is named only where the DNA matches it firmly. The size entry is marked missing in some rows and otherwise reads once, few, many or a size class.

V	J	D	size	CDR3	DNA
TRBV29-1	TRBJ2-5	TRBD1	.	CSVESLARGKTQYF	TGCAGCGTTGAAAGTCTCGCCAGGGGGAAGACCCAGTACTTC
TRBV28	TRBJ2-3	.	few	CASSQGSTDTQYF	TGTGCCAGCAGTCAGGGGAGCACAGATACGCAGTATTTT
TRBV28	TRBJ1-1	.	.	CASSLALRNTEAFF	TGTGCCAGCAGTTTGGCCTTAAGGAACACTGAAGCTTTCTTT
TRBV10-3	TRBJ1-1	.	.	CAASSRQPNTEAFF	TGTGCCGCCTCCTCCCGACAACCGAACACTGAAGCTTTCTTT
TRBV29-1	TRBJ2-7	TRBD2	.	CSVVDGRGTYEQYF	TGCAGCGTTGTGGACGGGAGGGGGACCTACGAGCAGTACTTC
TRBV2	TRBJ2-2	.	.	CASSVRELFF	TGTGCCAGCAGTGTCAGGGAGCTGTTTTTT
TRBV6-2/TRBV6-3	TRBJ2-7	.	.	CASSYDYEQYF	TGTGCCAGCAGTTACGATTACGAGCAGTACTTC
TRBV28	TRBJ1-4	.	.	CASRLMGPNEKLFF	TGTGCCAGCAGGCTTATGGGGCCCAATGAAAAACTGTTTTTT
TRBV14	TRBJ2-1	TRBD1	.	CASSRQGAAYNEQFF	TGTGCCAGCAGTCGACAGGGGGCGGCCTACAATGAGCAGTTCTTC
TRBV7-9	TRBJ2-7	.	.	CASSLAVDEQYF	TGTGCCAGCAGCTTAGCGGTCGACGAGCAGTACTTC
TRBV19	TRBJ2-5	.	.	CASSGSQRETQYF	TGTGCCAGTAGTGGGTCCCAGCGGGAGACCCAGTACTTC
TRBV28	TRBJ1-4	.	.	CANPGTALLF	TGTGCCAACCCGGGGACGGCACTTCTTTTT
TRBV28	TRBJ1-2	.	.	CASSLLWAGDQGYTF	TGTGCCAGCAGTTTACTCTGGGCGGGGGACCAGGGCTACACCTTC
TRBV7-2	TRBJ2-7	.	.	CASSLASLSSYEQYF	TGTGCCAGCAGCTTAGCTTCCCTTAGCTCCTACGAGCAGTACTTC
TRBV3-1/TRBV3-2	TRBJ2-2	TRBD2	.	CASSPELAGANTGELFF	TGTGCCAGCAGCCCGGAACTAGCGGGAGCGAACACCGGGGAGCTGTTTTTT
TRBV11-2	TRBJ1-1	.	.	CASSPLGRMPEAFF	TGTGCCAGCAGCCCGCTCGGGAGGATGCCTGAAGCTTTCTTT
TRBV7-3	TRBJ2-4	.	.	CASSFGRSSIQYF	TGTGCCAGCAGCTTCGGCAGGTCCAGCATTCAGTACTTC
TRBV6-6	TRBJ2-7	TRBD1	.	CASSYKRTGGEEQYF	TGTGCCAGCAGTTACAAAAGGACAGGGGGCGAAGAGCAGTACTTC
TRBV11-3	TRBJ1-1	.	.	CASSLRRNTEAFF	TGTGCCAGCAGCTTACGGAGGAACACTGAAGCTTTCTTT
TRBV4-1	TRBJ2-5	.	.	CASSRLRRETQYF	TGCGCCAGCAGCCGACTGAGGCGGGAGACCCAGTACTTC
TRBV27	TRBJ2-6	.	.	CASRDLRSGANVLTF	TGTGCCAGCCGCGACCTTCGCTCTGGGGCCAACGTCCTGACTTTC
TRBV27	TRBJ2-2	TRBD1	.	CASSFPGQGTGELFF	TGTGCCAGCAGTTTCCCGGGACAGGGGACCGGGGAGCTGTTTTTT
TRBV28	TRBJ1-3	.	.	CASSLVRGDGNTIYF	TGTGCCAGCAGTTTAGTACGGGGCGACGGAAACACCATATATTTT
TRBV28	TRBJ2-3	TRBD2	.	CASSGLAKLVTQYF	TGTGCCAGCAGTGGACTAGCGAAGTTGGTAACGCAGTATTTT
TRBV6-2/TRBV6-3	TRBJ1-2	.	.	CASSYLSTYYGYTF	TGTGCCAGCAGTTATCTCTCCACATACTATGGCTACACCTTC
TRBV28	TRBJ1-4	TRBD1	.	CASSPMIRQGNEKLFF	TGTGCCAGCAGTCCAATGATTCGACAGGGGAATGAAAAACTGTTTTTT
TRBV6-5	TRBJ2-2	TRBD2	.	CASSRGAGELFF	TGTGCCAGCAGTCGGGGGGCCGGGGAGCTGTTTTTT
TRBV19	TRBJ2-5	.	.	CASSIGSGLGETQYF	TGTGCCAGTAGTATAGGGTCAGGGCTTGGAGAGACCCAGTACTTC
TRBV6-5	TRBJ1-1	.	.	CASRYRQVTEAFF	TGTGCCAGCAGATACCGGCAGGTCACTGAAGCTTTCTTT
TRBV29-1	TRBJ2-3	.	.	CSYTTSTDTQYF	TGCAGCTACACCACTAGCACAGATACGCAGTATTTT
TRBV7-8	TRBJ2-4	.	.	CASSLAAGWRNIQYF	TGTGCCAGCAGCTTAGCGGCAGGGTGGAGGAACATTCAGTACTTC
TRBV19	TRBJ1-5	.	.	CASSIDQGRGDQPQHF	TGTGCCAGTAGTATAGATCAGGGGCGCGGCGATCAGCCCCAGCATTTT
TRBV7-3	TRBJ2-7	.	.	CASSLIPGYEQYF	TGTGCCAGCAGCTTAATCCCCGGCTACGAGCAGTACTTC